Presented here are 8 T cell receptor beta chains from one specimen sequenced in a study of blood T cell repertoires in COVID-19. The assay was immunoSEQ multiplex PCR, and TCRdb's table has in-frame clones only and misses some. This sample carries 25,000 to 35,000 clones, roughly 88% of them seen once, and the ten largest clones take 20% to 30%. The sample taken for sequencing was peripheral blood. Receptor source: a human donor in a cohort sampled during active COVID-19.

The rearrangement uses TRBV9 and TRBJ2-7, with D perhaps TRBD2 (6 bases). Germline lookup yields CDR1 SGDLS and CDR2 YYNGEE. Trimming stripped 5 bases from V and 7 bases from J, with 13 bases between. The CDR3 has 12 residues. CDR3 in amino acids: CASSGGLGEQYF. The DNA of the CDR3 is TGTGCCAGCAGTGGGGGGTTGGGGGAGCAGTACTTC.

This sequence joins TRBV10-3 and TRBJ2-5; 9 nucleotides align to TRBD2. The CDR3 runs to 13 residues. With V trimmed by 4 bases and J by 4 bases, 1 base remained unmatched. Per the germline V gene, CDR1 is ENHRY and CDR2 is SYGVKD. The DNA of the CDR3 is TGTGCCATCAGTGGCGGGGGGGTAGAGACCCAGTACTTC. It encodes CAISGGGVETQYF.

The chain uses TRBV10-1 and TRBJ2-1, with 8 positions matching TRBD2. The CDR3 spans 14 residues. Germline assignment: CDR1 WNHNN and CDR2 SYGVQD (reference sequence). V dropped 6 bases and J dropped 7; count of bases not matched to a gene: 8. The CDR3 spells CASSGGAGGNEQFF. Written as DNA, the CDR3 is TGCGCCAGCAGCGGGGGGGCCGGGGGAAATGAGCAGTTCTTC.

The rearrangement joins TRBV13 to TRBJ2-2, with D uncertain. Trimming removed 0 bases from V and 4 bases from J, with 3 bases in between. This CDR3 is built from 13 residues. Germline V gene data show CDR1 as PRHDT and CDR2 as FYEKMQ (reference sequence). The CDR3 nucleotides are TGTGCCAGCAGCTTAGGTAGCACCGGGGAGCTGTTTTTT. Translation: CASSLGSTGELFF.

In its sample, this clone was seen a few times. The CDR3 DNA follows: TGCGCCAGTCGGACTAGCGGGGGGCCATCCTACAATGAGCAGTTCTTC. It specifies CASRTSGGPSYNEQFF. V gene TRBV5-1 combines with J gene TRBJ2-1; 14 bases fit TRBD2. The CDR3 loop spans 16 amino acids. The germline gives CDR1 SGHRS, CDR2 YFSETQ. Trimming at V came to 8 bases and at J to 1 base, leaving 5 bases not matched to a gene.

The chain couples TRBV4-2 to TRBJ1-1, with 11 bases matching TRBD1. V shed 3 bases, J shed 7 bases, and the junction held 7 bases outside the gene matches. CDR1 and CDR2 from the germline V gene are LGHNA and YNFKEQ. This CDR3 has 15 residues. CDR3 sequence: CASSHTGQGAFEAFF. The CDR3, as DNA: TGTGCCAGCAGCCATACCGGACAGGGGGCGTTTGAAGCTTTCTTT.

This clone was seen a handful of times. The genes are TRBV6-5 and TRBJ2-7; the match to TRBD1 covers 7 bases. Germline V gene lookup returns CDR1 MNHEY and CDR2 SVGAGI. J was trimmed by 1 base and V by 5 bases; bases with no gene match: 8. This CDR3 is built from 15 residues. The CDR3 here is CASSMVRQGSYEQYF. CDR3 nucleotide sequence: TGTGCCAGCAGTATGGTGCGACAGGGATCCTACGAGCAGTACTTC.

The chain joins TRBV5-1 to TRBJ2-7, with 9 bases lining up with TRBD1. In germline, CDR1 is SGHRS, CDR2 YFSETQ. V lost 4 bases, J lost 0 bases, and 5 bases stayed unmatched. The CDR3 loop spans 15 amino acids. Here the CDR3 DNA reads TGCGCCAGCAGCCCTGAGACAGGGGGCTCCTACGAGCAGTACTTC. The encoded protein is CASSPETGGSYEQYF.